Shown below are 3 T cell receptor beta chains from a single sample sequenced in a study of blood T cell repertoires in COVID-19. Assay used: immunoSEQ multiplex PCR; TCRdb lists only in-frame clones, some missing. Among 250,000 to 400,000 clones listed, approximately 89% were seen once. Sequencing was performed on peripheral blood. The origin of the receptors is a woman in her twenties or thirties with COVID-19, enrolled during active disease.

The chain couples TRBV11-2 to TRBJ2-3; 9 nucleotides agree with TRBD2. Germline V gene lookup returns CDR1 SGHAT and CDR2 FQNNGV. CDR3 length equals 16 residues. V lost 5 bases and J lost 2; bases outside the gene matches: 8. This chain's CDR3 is CASSRNSGGATDTQYF. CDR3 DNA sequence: TGTGCCAGCAGCCGGAATAGCGGGGGCGCCACAGATACGCAGTATTTT.

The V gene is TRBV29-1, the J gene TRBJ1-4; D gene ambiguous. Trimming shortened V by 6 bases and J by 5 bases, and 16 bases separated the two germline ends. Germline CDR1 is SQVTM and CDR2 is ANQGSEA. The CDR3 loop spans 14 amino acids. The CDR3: CSVPNEGSNEKLFF. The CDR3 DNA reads TGCAGCGTACCCAACGAGGGATCGAATGAAAAACTGTTTTTT. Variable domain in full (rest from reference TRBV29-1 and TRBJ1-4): SAVISQKPSRDICQRGTSLTIQCQVDSQVTMMFWYRQQPGQSLTLIATANQGSEATYESGFVIDKFPISRPNLTFSTLTVSNMSPEDSSIYLCSVPNEGSNEKLFFGSGTQLSVL.

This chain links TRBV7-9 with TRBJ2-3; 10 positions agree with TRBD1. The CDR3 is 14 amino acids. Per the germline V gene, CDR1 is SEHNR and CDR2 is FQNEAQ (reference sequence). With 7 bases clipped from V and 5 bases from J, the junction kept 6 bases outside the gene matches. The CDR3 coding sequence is TGTGCCAGCACGACAGGGGGCTATGGAGATACGCAGTATTTT. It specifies CASTTGGYGDTQYF.